These 9 T cell receptor beta chains were sequenced from one sample in a study of early T cells in non-severe SARS-CoV-2 infection. From the 5' RACE reads, TCRdb called clonotypes with MiXCR, one entry per CDR3 protein. Among 65,000 to 80,000 distinct CDR3 sequences listed, around 11% were seen once. The sequenced sample was whole blood. The receptors derive from an adult who was a healthcare worker with PCR-confirmed SARS-CoV-2 infection or an uninfected control (not recorded which).

This clonotype showed up just a few times. J is TRBJ1-2 and V is TRBV6-2 or TRBV6-3; TRBD1 agrees at 8 bases. Germline CDR1 reads MNHEY; CDR2 reads SVGEGT. The CDR3 consists of 14 residues. Trimming removed 5 bases from V and 3 bases from J; junction bases left unmatched: 5. CDR3 in amino acids: CASSDRTGHYGYTF. CDR3 DNA: TGTGCCAGCAGTGATCGGACAGGGCACTATGGCTACACCTTC.

The chain combines TRBV12-3 or TRBV12-4 with TRBJ1-6; D is uncertain. The CDR3 runs to 13 residues. V lost 3 bases and J 5 bases, leaving 5 bases between the germline ends. CDR3 bases: TGTGCCAGCAGTTTCCAGGATAATTCACCCCTCCACTTT. This translates into CASSFQDNSPLHF.

On this clonotype itself: A much larger clonotype is one base distant, so this may be a read error. J is TRBJ1-1 and V is TRBV7-2, with D possibly matching TRBD1 (5 bases). Germline V gene lookup returns CDR1 SGHTA and CDR2 FQGNSA. The CDR3 consists of 15 residues. Trimming cost V 1 base and J 0 bases, with 9 bases left between them. This CDR3 is CASSLVGQLNTEAFF. CDR3 bases: TGTGCCAGCAGCTTAGTGGGGCAGTTGAACACTGAAGCTTTCTTT.

The CDR3 loop reads CASSLLPGGVGTGELFF. The CDR3 region has the DNA TGTGCCAGCAGCTTACTTCCGGGAGGGGTAGGAACCGGGGAGCTGTTTTTT. This chain links TRBV11-3 with TRBJ2-2, with TRBD2 matching 8 bases. Germline CDR1 is SGHNT and CDR2 is YENEEA. Unmatched junction bases numbered 10, after V lost 2 bases and J lost 5 bases. The CDR3 has 17 residues. Looking up the rest from reference TRBV11-3 and TRBJ2-2 gives the full variable domain: EAGVVQSPRYKIIEKKQPVAFWCNPISGHNTLYWYLQNLGQGPELLIRYENEEAVDDSQLPKDRFSAERLKGVDSTLKIQPAELGDSAVYLCASSLLPGGVGTGELFFGEGSRLTVL.

The rearrangement uses TRBV7-6 and TRBJ2-1; 12 nucleotides agree with TRBD2. CDR1 is SGHVS and CDR2 is FNYEAQ in the germline V gene. This CDR3 has 13 residues. The V segment lost 5 bases and the J segment 10 bases; nucleotides outside the gene matches: 3. Here the CDR3 reads CASSAGTSGEQFF. The CDR3 DNA reads TGTGCCAGCAGCGCGGGGACTAGCGGGGAGCAGTTCTTC. The full variable domain, its missing parts supplied by reference TRBV7-6 and TRBJ2-1, is GAGVSQSPRYKVTKRGQDVALRCDPISGHVSLYWYRQALGQGPEFLTYFNYEAQQDKSGLPNDRFSAERPEGSISTLTIQRTEQRDSAMYRCASSAGTSGEQFFGPGTRLTVL.

In its sample, this clonotype was seen many times. The chain employs TRBV10-3 and TRBJ2-2, with 7 bases fitting TRBD1. Germline trimming cut 8 bases from V and 3 bases from J; bases unmatched to any gene: 3. Germline assignment: CDR1 ENHRY and CDR2 SYGVKD. The CDR3 has 13 residues. The CDR3 DNA is TGTGCCATCGCTACAGGGGACACCGGGGAGCTGTTTTTT. It codes for CAIATGDTGELFF.

In its sample, this clonotype was seen a few times. The chain uses TRBV2 and TRBJ2-1; D is uncertain. The V end lost 3 bases, the J end lost 0 bases, and 9 bases lay between the germline ends. Germline CDR1 and CDR2: SNHLY and FYNNEI. The CDR3 has 15 residues. This CDR3 is CASSEGYFSYNEQFF. DNA of the CDR3: TGTGCCAGCAGTGAGGGCTATTTCTCCTACAATGAGCAGTTCTTC.

In this sample, this clonotype turned up many times. The V and J genes are TRBV10-1 and TRBJ2-7; D not certain. Germline loops: CDR1 WNHNN, CDR2 SYGVQD (reference sequence). The CDR3 covers 14 residues. V lost 6 bases and J 3 bases, leaving 15 bases between the germline ends. DNA of the CDR3: TGCGCCAGCAGCCCGCCCGGACGGCTCTACGAGCAGTACTTC. The encoded protein is CASSPPGRLYEQYF.

The chain is built from TRBV20-1 and TRBJ2-7, with a tentative D call TRBD1 (6 bases). The CDR3 loop spans 14 amino acids. Germline lookup yields CDR1 DFQATT and CDR2 SNEGSKA (reference sequence). Trimming took off 1 base at V and 2 bases at J, with 12 bases between the two ends. The CDR3 bases are TGCAGTGCTAGAGCTGAGACAGGAGCCTACGAGCAGTACTTC. Translation gives CSARAETGAYEQYF.